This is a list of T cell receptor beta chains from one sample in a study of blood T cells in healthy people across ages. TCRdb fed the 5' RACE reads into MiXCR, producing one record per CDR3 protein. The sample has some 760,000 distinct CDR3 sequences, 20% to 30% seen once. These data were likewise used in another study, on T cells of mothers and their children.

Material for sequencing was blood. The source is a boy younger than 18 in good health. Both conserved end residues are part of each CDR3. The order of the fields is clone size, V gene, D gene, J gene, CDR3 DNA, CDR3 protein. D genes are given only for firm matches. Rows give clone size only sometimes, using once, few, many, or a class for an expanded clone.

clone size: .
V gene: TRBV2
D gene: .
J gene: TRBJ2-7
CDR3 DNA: TGTGCCAGCAGTGACACCGGTTCTCCCTACGAGCAGTACTTC
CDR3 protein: CASSDTGSPYEQYF

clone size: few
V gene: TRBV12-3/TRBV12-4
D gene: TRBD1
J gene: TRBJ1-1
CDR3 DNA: TGTGCCAGCCGGGGGGAAGACAGGGGAAGGGATTTCTTT
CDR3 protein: CASRGEDRGRDFF

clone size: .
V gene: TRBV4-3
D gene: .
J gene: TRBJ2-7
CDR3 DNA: TGCGCCAGCAGCCAAGACAGGCAGGGTCCCTACTACGAGCAGTACTTC
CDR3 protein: CASSQDRQGPYYEQYF

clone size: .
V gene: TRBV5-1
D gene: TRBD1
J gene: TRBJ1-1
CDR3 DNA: TGCGCCAGCAGACAGGGGGCCACTGAACCTTTCTTT
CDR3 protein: CASRQGATEPFF

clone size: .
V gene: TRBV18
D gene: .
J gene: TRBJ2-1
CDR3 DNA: TGTGCCAGCTTCCGCGGAGAGGAGCAGTTCTTC
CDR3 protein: CASFRGEEQFF

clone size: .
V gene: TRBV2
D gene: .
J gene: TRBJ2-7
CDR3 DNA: TGTGCCAGGGGGGGTCCCCCCAGCTACGAGCAGTACTTC
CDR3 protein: CARGGPPSYEQYF

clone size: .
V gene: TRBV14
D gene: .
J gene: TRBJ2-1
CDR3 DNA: TGTGCCAGCAGCCAAGCGACGGGTGGGAATGAGCAGTTCTTC
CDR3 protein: CASSQATGGNEQFF

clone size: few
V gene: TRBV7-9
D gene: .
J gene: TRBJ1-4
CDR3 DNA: TGTGCCAGCAGCTACAGCTCCTTTAATGAAAAACTGTTTTTT
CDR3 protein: CASSYSSFNEKLFF

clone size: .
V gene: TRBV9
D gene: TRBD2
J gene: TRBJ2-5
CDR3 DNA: TGTGCCAGCAGCGTAGCAAGTAGCGGGGCAGTGGAGACCCAGTACTTC
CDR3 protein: CASSVASSGAVETQYF

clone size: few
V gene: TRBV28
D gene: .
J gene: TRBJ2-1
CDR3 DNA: TGTGCCAGCAGCCCATGGCGGGCCGATTCCTACAATGAGCAGTTCTTC
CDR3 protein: CASSPWRADSYNEQFF

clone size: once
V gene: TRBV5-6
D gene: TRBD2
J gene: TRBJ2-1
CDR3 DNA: TGTGCCAGCAGCTTTCTAGCGGGGGGACACAATGAGCAGTTCTTC
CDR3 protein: CASSFLAGGHNEQFF

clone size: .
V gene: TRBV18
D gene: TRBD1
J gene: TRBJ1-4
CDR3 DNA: TGTGCCAGCTCGTCTTGTTGGGACAGCCCAACTAATGAAAAACTGTTTTTT
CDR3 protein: CASSSCWDSPTNEKLFF

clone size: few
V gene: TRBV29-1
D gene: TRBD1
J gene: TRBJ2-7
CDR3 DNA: TGCAGCGTCGGACAGGGAGGAACCTACGAGCAGTACTTC
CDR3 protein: CSVGQGGTYEQYF

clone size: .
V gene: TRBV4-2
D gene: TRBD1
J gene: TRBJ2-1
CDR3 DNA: TGTGCCAGCAGCCAAGGAAGAACAGGGGTGGGCAATGAGCAGTTCTTC
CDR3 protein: CASSQGRTGVGNEQFF